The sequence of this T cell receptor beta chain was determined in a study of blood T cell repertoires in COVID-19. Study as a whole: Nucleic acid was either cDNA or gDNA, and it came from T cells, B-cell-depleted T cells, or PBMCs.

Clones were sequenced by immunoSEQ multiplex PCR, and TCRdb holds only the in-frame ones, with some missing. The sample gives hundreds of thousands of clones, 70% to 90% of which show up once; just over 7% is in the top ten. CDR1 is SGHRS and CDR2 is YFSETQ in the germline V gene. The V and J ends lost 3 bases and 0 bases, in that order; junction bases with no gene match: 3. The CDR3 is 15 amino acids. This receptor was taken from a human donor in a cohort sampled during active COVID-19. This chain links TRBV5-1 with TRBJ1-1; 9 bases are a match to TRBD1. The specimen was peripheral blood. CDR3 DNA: TGCGCCAGCAGCTGGGGGACAGGGATGAACACTGAAGCTTTCTTT. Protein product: CASSWGTGMNTEAFF. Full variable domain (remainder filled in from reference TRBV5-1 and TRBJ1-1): KAGVTQTPRYLIKTRGQQVTLSCSPISGHRSVSWYQQTPGQGLQFLFEYFSETQRNKGNFPGRFSGRQFSNSRSEMNVSTLELGDSALYLCASSWGTGMNTEAFFGQGTRLTVV.